The 17 T cell receptor beta chains reported below all come from one sample, sequenced in a study of cytotoxic CD8 clonotypes in ibrutinib-treated CLL. Here immunoSEQ multiplex PCR was the method, and the copy in TCRdb shows in-frame clones only, minus some. The sample yields about 270,000 clones, less than 85% seen once. The sequencing used PBMCs, collected at disease progression, from a patient treated with ibrutinib. The receptors originated from a human donor with chronic lymphocytic leukemia.

This chain connects TRBV5-1 to TRBJ1-4; D is unclear. Germline lookup yields CDR1 SGHRS and CDR2 YFSETQ. CDR3 length: 15 residues. Trimming left V 4 bases short and J 2 bases short, with 12 bases between. CDR3 coding DNA: TGCGCCAGCAGCCCGGGGAGTACGACTAATGAAAAACTGTTTTTT. It codes for CASSPGSTTNEKLFF.

This clone has just one count. The genes are TRBV5-1 and TRBJ1-1; D perhaps matches TRBD1 (5 bases). The V end lost 0 bases, the J end lost 1 base, and 10 bases lay between the germline ends. This CDR3 spans 15 amino acids. Germline V CDR1 and CDR2: SGHRS, YFSETQ. The CDR3 region is CASSLVQGRNTEAFF. CDR3 sequence (DNA): TGCGCCAGCAGCTTGGTGCAGGGTAGGAACACTGAAGCTTTCTTT.

This chain connects TRBV11-2 to TRBJ2-7; 7 bases match TRBD2. Germline CDR1 SGHAT, CDR2 FQNNGV. V gave up 1 base and J gave up 3 bases; unmatched junction bases: 0. This CDR3 spans 13 amino acids. The CDR3 is CASSLGTSYEQYF. CDR3 in DNA: TGTGCCAGCAGCTTAGGGACTAGCTACGAGCAGTACTTC. The whole variable domain, filled in from reference TRBV11-2 and TRBJ2-7, reads EAGVAQSPRYKIIEKRQSVAFWCNPISGHATLYWYQQILGQGPKLLIQFQNNGVVDDSQLPKDRFSAERLKGVDSTLKIQPAKLEDSAVYLCASSLGTSYEQYFGPGTRLTVT.

At least ten counts were recorded for this clone. The gene calls are TRBV19 and TRBJ2-7, with 7 bases identical to TRBD2. This CDR3 is built from 15 residues. Germline values: CDR1 LNHDA, CDR2 SQIVND (reference sequence). V was clipped by 3 bases and J by 3 bases; unmatched bases: 8. The CDR3 DNA reads TGTGCCAGTAGTATGGGGAGGGGTTCGATCTACGAGCAGTACTTC. Translation: CASSMGRGSIYEQYF. Looking up the rest from reference TRBV19 and TRBJ2-7 gives the full variable domain: DGGITQSPKYLFRKEGQNVTLSCEQNLNHDAMYWYRQDPGQGLRLIYYSQIVNDFQKGDIAEGYSVSREKKESFPLTVTSAQKNPTAFYLCASSMGRGSIYEQYFGPGTRLTVT.

The V gene is TRBV7-6, the J gene TRBJ1-3; D uncertain. Germline lookup yields CDR1 SGHVS and CDR2 FNYEAQ. This CDR3 has 13 residues. Trimming stripped 1 base from V and 4 bases from J, with 5 bases between. The CDR3 spells CASSLVGGNTIYF. The CDR3 bases are TGTGCCAGCAGCTTAGTTGGGGGAAACACCATATATTTT.

This clone turned up a few times. This chain joins TRBV29-1 and TRBJ1-2; TRBD1 might be the D (5 bases). CDR1 and CDR2 from the germline V gene are SQVTM and ANQGSEA. CDR3 length: 12 amino acids. The ends were cut back, 2 bases at V and 8 bases at J, with 12 bases in the middle. CDR3 loop: CSVEQGTAGYTF. Here the CDR3 DNA reads TGCAGCGTTGAACAGGGAACGGCGGGCTACACCTTC.

This chain links TRBV19 with TRBJ1-1; 9 bases agree with TRBD1. V shed 2 bases, J shed 5 bases, and the junction held 9 bases outside the gene matches. The CDR3 contains 16 residues. Germline CDR1 and CDR2: LNHDA and SQIVND (reference sequence). CDR3 sequence (DNA): TGTGCCAGTAGTATATCGGAGACAGGGGGGCCTACTGAAGCTTTCTTT. Its protein product is CASSISETGGPTEAFF.

This clone is a singleton in its sample. V gene TRBV7-8 combines with J gene TRBJ1-1, with D unclear. CDR3 length: 15 residues. V lost 1 base, J lost 5 bases, and 14 bases lay in between. CDR1 and CDR2 from the germline V gene are SGHVS and FQNEAQ. DNA for the CDR3: TGTGCCAGCAGCTTAGTGGCCTTCAAGGGTACTGAAGCTTTCTTT. Its translation: CASSLVAFKGTEAFF.

The gene calls are TRBV13 and TRBJ2-1, with 12 bases lining up with TRBD2. V lost 5 bases and J lost 5; bases outside the gene matches: 4. The CDR3 is 15 residues long. Germline CDR1 and CDR2: PRHDT and FYEKMQ (reference sequence). The CDR3 bases are TGTGCCAGCAGCCCCAGGACTAGCGGGGACAATGAGCAGTTCTTC. Translation gives CASSPRTSGDNEQFF.

The chain combines TRBV28 with TRBJ1-4; the D gene is possibly TRBD1 (5 bases). Deletions cut 8 bases from V and 4 bases from J, with 11 bases between. Germline V lookup: CDR1 MDHEN, CDR2 SYDVKM. The CDR3 loop spans 13 amino acids. The CDR3 DNA reads TGTGCCAGCGATGGGGCTGGTAATGAAAAACTGTTTTTT. It is translated as CASDGAGNEKLFF. The full variable domain, rest sourced from reference TRBV28 and TRBJ1-4, is DVKVTQSSRYLVKRTGEKVFLECVQDMDHENMFWYRQDPGLGLRLIYFSYDVKMKEKGDIPEGYSVSREKKERFSLILESASTNQTSMYLCASDGAGNEKLFFGSGTQLSVL.

V gene TRBV10-3 combines with J gene TRBJ2-3; D gene ambiguous. The CDR3 runs to 11 residues. The V end lost 10 bases, the J end lost 4 bases, and 9 bases lay between the germline ends. CDR1 and CDR2 (germline): ENHRY, SYGVKD. CDR3 coding DNA: TGTGCCACGCTCAGGTCAGATACGCAGTATTTT. It encodes CATLRSDTQYF.

The chain uses TRBV11-2 and TRBJ2-5, with TRBD2 matching 7 bases. The CDR3 loop spans 15 amino acids. Germline V gives CDR1 SGHAT, CDR2 FQNNGV. With 1 base clipped from V and 5 bases from J, the junction kept 7 bases outside the gene matches. The DNA for the CDR3 is TGTGCCAGCAGCTTAGGGTATAGCGGGCTCGAGACCCAGTACTTC. Residues: CASSLGYSGLETQYF.

V and J are TRBV11-2 and TRBJ2-6; 10 bases are shared with TRBD2. The ends lost 5 bases at V and 0 bases at J; junction bases unmatched: 10. This CDR3 has 19 amino acids. CDR1 is SGHAT, CDR2 FQNNGV, per germline. The CDR3 DNA sequence: TGTGCCAGCAGCGGTAGTGGACTAGCGGCAAACTCTGGGGCCAACGTCCTGACTTTC. Translation gives CASSGSGLAANSGANVLTF.

The chain uses TRBV19 and TRBJ2-3; TRBD2 might be the D (6 bases). Germline-derived CDR1 and CDR2 are LNHDA and SQIVND (reference sequence). This CDR3 is built from 17 residues. With 8 bases removed from V and 0 bases from J, the gap between germline ends came to 21 bases. The CDR3 DNA is TGTGCCAGTGGTCACCAAGTGGGGGGAACTAGCACAGATACGCAGTATTTT. It codes for CASGHQVGGTSTDTQYF. The full variable domain, rest sourced from reference TRBV19 and TRBJ2-3, is DGGITQSPKYLFRKEGQNVTLSCEQNLNHDAMYWYRQDPGQGLRLIYYSQIVNDFQKGDIAEGYSVSREKKESFPLTVTSAQKNPTAFYLCASGHQVGGTSTDTQYFGPGTRLTVL.

The genes are TRBV21-1 and TRBJ2-7; no check of the table's D call, TRBD2, against the DNA was made. TRBV21-1 is classified as a pseudogene. The CDR3 sequence is 16 residues long. CDR3 sequence reads: CASSKAQGLAVYEQYF. The CDR3 DNA sequence: TGTGCCAGCAGCAAAGCCCAGGGACTAGCGGTCTACGAGCAGTACTTC.

This clone was found once. The chain recombines TRBV6-4 with TRBJ2-3; 7 positions agree with TRBD2. CDR3 length: 15 amino acids. V lost 0 bases and J lost 4; bases outside the gene matches: 4. From germline, CDR1 is MRHNA and CDR2 SNTAGT. The CDR3 sequence is CASSDSEGGADTQYF. In DNA form, the CDR3 reads TGTGCCAGCAGTGACTCGGAGGGAGGGGCAGATACGCAGTATTTT.

In its sample, this clone was seen a few times. The chain employs TRBV19 and TRBJ2-4, with 7 bases that match TRBD1. This CDR3 is built from 17 residues. In germline, CDR1 is LNHDA, CDR2 SQIVND (reference sequence). J lost 0 bases, V lost 5 bases, and 10 bases had no gene match. DNA for the CDR3: TGTGCCAGTAGTCCTGAAACAGGGGCCCTAGCCAAAAACATTCAGTACTTC. As protein: CASSPETGALAKNIQYF.